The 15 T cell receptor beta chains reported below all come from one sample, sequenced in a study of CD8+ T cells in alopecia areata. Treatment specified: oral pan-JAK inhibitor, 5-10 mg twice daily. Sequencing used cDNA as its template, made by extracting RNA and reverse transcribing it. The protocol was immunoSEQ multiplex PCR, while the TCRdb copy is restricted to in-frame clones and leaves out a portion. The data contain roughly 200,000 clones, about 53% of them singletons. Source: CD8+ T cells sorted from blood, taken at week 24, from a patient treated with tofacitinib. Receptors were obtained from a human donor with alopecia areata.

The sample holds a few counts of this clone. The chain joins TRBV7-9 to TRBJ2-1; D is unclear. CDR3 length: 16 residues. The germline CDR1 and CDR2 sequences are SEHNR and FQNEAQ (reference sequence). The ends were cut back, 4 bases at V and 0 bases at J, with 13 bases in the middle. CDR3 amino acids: CASSSASRSSYNEQFF. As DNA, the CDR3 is TGTGCCAGCAGCTCCGCCTCCCGGAGCTCCTACAATGAGCAGTTCTTC. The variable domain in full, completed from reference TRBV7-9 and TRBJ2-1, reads DTGVSQNPRHKITKRGQNVTFRCDPISEHNRLYWYRQTLGQGPEFLTYFQNEAQLEKSRLLSDRFSAERPKGSFSTLEIQRTEQGDSAMYLCASSSASRSSYNEQFFGPGTRLTVL.

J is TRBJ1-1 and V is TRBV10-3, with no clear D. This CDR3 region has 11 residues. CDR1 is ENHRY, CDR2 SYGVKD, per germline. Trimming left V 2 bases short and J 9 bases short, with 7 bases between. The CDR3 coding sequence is TGTGCCATCAGTGAGACAGAACAAGCTTTCTTT. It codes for CAISETEQAFF.

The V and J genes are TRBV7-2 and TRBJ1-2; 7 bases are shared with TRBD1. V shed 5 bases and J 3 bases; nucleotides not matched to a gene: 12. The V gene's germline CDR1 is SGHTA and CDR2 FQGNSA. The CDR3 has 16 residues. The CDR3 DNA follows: TGTGCCAGCAGCACCCGGGAAGGGGGCGAGGACTATGGCTACACCTTC. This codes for CASSTREGGEDYGYTF.

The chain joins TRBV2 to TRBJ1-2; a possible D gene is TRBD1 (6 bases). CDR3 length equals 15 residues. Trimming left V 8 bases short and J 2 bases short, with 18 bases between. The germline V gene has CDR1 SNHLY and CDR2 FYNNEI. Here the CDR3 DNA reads TGTGCCAGCCGCGGACAGTACGACCTCAACTATGGCTACACCTTC. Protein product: CASRGQYDLNYGYTF.

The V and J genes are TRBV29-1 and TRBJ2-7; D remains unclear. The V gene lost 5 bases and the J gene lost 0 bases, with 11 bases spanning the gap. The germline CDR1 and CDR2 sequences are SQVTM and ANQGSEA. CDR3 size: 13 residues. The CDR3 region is CSVRTTSSYEQYF. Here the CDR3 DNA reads TGCAGCGTTCGTACGACAAGCTCCTACGAGCAGTACTTC.

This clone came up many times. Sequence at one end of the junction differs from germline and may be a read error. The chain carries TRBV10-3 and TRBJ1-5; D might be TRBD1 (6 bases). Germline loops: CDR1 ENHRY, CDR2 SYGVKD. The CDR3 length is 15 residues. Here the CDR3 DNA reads TGTGCCAGCAGTTACTCGTTGGGGGGCGATCAGCCCCAGCATTTT. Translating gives CASSYSLGGDQPQHF.

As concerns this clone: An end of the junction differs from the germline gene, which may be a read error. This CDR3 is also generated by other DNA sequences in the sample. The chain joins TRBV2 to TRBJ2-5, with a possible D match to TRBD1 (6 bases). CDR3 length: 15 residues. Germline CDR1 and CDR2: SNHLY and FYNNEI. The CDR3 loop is CASSELFRTEETQYF. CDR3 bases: TGCGCCAGCAGTGAATTATTTAGGACAGAAGAGACCCAGTACTTC.

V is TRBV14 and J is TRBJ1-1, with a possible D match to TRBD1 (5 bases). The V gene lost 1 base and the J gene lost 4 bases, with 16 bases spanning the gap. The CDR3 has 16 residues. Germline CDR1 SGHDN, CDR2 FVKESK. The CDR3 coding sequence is TGTGCCAGCAGCCAAGTTCCAGGGATTATGACCACTGAAGCTTTCTTT. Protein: CASSQVPGIMTTEAFF.

The CDR3 DNA sequence: TGCGCCAGCAGCCAAGAGGCTTTTAGTGAAGCTTTCTTT. It translates to CASSQEAFSEAFF. The genes are TRBV4-3 and TRBJ1-1; D not certain. V lost 0 bases, J lost 7 bases, and 9 bases lay in between. The CDR3 has 13 residues. Germline V gene lookup returns CDR1 LGHNA and CDR2 YSLEER.

The CDR3 here is CASSPGLAFGNEQFF. CDR3 sequence (DNA): TGCGCCAGCAGCCCGGGACTAGCTTTTGGTAATGAGCAGTTCTTC. The gene calls are TRBV5-1 and TRBJ2-1, with 9 bases that match TRBD2. From germline, CDR1 is SGHRS and CDR2 YFSETQ. Unmatched junction bases numbered 9, after V lost 4 bases and J lost 7 bases. The length of the CDR3 is 15 residues.

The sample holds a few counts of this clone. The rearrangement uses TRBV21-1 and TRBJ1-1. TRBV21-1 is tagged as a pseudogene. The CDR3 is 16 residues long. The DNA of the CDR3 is TGTGCCAGCAGCAAAGGGGGCGACCCGGGGGTAGGTGAAGCTTTCTTT. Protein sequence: CASSKGGDPGVGEAFF.

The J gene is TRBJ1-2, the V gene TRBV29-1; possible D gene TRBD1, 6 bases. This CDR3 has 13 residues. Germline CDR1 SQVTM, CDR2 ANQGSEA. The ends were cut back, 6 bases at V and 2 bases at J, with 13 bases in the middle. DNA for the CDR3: TGCAGCGTACCGGGACAAGAAAACTATGGCTACACCTTC. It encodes CSVPGQENYGYTF.

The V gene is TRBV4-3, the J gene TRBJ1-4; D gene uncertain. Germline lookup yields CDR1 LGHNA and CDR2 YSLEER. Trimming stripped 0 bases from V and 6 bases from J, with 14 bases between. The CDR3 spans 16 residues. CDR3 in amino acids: CASSQDFGISYEKLFF. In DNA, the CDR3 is TGCGCCAGCAGCCAAGATTTCGGCATATCCTATGAAAAACTGTTTTTT.

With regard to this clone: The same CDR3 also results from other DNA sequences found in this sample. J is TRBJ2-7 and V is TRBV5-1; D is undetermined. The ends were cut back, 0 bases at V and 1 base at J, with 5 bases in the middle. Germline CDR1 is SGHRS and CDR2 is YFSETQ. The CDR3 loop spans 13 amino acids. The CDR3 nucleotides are TGCGCCAGCAGCTTGGCACCTTCCTACGAGCAGTACTTC. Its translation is CASSLAPSYEQYF.

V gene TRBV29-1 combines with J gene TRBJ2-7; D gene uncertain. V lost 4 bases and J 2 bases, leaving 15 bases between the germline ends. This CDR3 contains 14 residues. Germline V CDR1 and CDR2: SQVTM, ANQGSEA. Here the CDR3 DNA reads TGCAGCGTTGTGGATTCCGACACAGCCTACGAGCAGTACTTC. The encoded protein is CSVVDSDTAYEQYF.